The 10 T cell receptor beta chains reported below all come from one sample, sequenced in a study of identical twins listed by TCRdb under 2016. The method was 5' RACE. The data were produced on an Illumina HiSeq 2000. TCRdb's own reprocessing of the public reads used fastp at Q25 and MiXCR and kept productive beta chains. Merged by CDR3 protein, the rows form single entries marked with the most common genes and DNA. The sample table shows 450,000 to 650,000 distinct CDR3 sequences, and nearly 15% are seen once. 0.44% of the sample lies in the top ten. The sample was also reused in another study, on yellow fever vaccine responses in identical twins.

Sequenced input: CD4+ T cells sorted from blood. Receptors were obtained from a woman under 30 in good health.

The V and J genes are TRBV14 and TRBJ1-2; TRBD1 is a possible D gene (5 bases). V was clipped by 4 bases and J by 8 bases, with 11 bases between them. Germline CDR1 reads SGHDN; CDR2 reads FVKESK. The CDR3 extends over 12 amino acids. The CDR3 region is CASSPGGRGYTF. The CDR3 nucleotides read TGTGCCAGCAGCCCCGGGGGGAGAGGCTACACCTTC.

The table lists this clonotype with a few counts. V is TRBV20-1 and J is TRBJ2-6; maybe TRBD1 (6 bases). The germline V gene encodes CDR1 DFQATT and CDR2 SNEGSKA (reference sequence). V lost 5 bases to trimming and J lost 4 bases, with 9 bases between them. The CDR3 length is 13 residues. The CDR3 nucleotides read TGCAGTGCTGAAGACAGGGGGGCCAACGTCCTGACTTTC. Translated, it gives CSAEDRGANVLTF.

This clonotype showed up many times. V is TRBV10-3 and J is TRBJ1-4; TRBD1 matches at 8 bases. From germline, CDR1 is ENHRY and CDR2 SYGVKD. J was trimmed by 8 bases and V by 2 bases; bases with no gene match: 1. CDR3 length: 13 amino acids. In DNA, the CDR3 is TGTGCCATCAGTGAGAGACAGGGGGAAAAACTGTTTTTT. Amino acids: CAISERQGEKLFF.

This chain uses TRBV20-1 with TRBJ2-7; 9 nucleotides line up with TRBD1. Per germline, CDR1 DFQATT and CDR2 SNEGSKA (reference sequence). Losses at the gene ends were 4 bases for V and 2 bases for J; bases not matched to a gene: 9. The CDR3 sequence is 15 residues long. CDR3 amino acids: CSAKHRDRATYEQYF. The CDR3 bases are TGCAGTGCTAAACACCGGGACAGGGCTACCTACGAGCAGTACTTC.

This clonotype was seen only a few times. V usage is TRBV2 and J usage is TRBJ1-6, with 8 bases fitting TRBD1. Trimming removed 6 bases from V and 7 bases from J; junction bases left unmatched: 5. The germline CDR1 and CDR2 sequences are SNHLY and FYNNEI. The CDR3 totals 14 residues. CDR3 protein: CASRDRETNSPLHF. CDR3 DNA sequence: TGTGCCAGCAGGGACAGGGAGACGAATTCACCCCTCCACTTT.

This clonotype was observed many times. The genes are TRBV18 and TRBJ2-3; TRBD2 might be the D (5 bases). Germline assignment: CDR1 KGHSH and CDR2 LQKENI. The CDR3 consists of 14 residues. The V end was cut by 2 bases, the J end by 6 bases, with 12 bases between. CDR3 sequence reads: CASSPRVASDTQYF. The CDR3 DNA sequence: TGTGCCAGCTCACCAAGGGTAGCGTCTGATACGCAGTATTTT.

The chain has TRBV20-1 and TRBJ1-1; no definite D call. This CDR3 is built from 11 residues. Germline V gene lookup returns CDR1 DFQATT and CDR2 SNEGSKA (reference sequence). The CDR3 DNA follows: TGCAGCGCCTCGGGTTTGACTGAAGCTTTCTTT. This gives the protein CSASGLTEAFF.

This clonotype was observed a few times. The chain couples TRBV19 to TRBJ2-1; 11 bases line up with TRBD1. V shed 3 bases and J 9 bases; nucleotides not matched to a gene: 4. CDR1 is LNHDA, CDR2 SQIVND, per germline (reference sequence). The CDR3 runs 14 residues. CDR3 sequence (DNA): TGTGCCAGTAGTATTAGAGGGACAGGGGGTGAGCAGTTCTTC. It is translated as CASSIRGTGGEQFF.

The genes are TRBV4-2 and TRBJ2-1; 12 positions agree with TRBD2. V was clipped by 0 bases and J by 7 bases; unmatched bases: 7. This CDR3 is 17 amino acids long. The V gene's germline CDR1 is LGHNA and CDR2 YNFKEQ. CDR3 DNA sequence: TGTGCCAGCAGCCAAGATGTCGGGCTAGCGGGGGGGAATGAGCAGTTCTTC. Its protein is CASSQDVGLAGGNEQFF.

CDR3 nucleotide sequence: TGCGCCAGCAGCTTGGCCACCCGGGACTTCTCCTACGAGCAGTACTTC. Encoded protein: CASSLATRDFSYEQYF. V usage is TRBV5-1 and J usage is TRBJ2-7; a weak D match, TRBD2 (6 bases). V lost 0 bases and J lost 0, with 13 bases in between. The CDR3 sequence is 16 residues long. Germline CDR1 is SGHRS and CDR2 is YFSETQ.